Here is one TCR beta chain with its context. V was trimmed by 6 bases and J by 0 bases, leaving 11 bases between them. The CDR3 consists of 14 residues. Per germline, CDR1 ENHRY and CDR2 SYGVKD. This sample stems from a study of blood T cell repertoires in COVID-19. Repertoires were generated with immunoSEQ multiplex PCR, while TCRdb's copy carries only in-frame clones and drops some. Here the sample spans a few hundred thousand clones, 80% to 90% being singletons. The source material was peripheral blood. The J gene is TRBJ1-2, the V gene TRBV10-3, with TRBD1 as a possible D gene (6 bases). The source of this sequence is a woman in her 70s with acute or convalescent COVID-19. The CDR3 loop is CAIRDSAANYGYTF. DNA for the CDR3: TGTGCCATCAGGGACAGCGCTGCTAACTATGGCTACACCTTC.